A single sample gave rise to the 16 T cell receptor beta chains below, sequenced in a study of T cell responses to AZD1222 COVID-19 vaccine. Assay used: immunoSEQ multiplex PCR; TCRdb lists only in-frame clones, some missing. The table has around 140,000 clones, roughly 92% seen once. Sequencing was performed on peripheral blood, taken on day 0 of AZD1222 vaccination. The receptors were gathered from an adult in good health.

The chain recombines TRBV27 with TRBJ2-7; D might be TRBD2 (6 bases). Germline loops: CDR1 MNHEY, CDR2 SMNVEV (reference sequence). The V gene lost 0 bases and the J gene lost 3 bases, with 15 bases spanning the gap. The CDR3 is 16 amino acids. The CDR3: CASSLSASVSIYEQYF. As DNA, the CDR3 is TGTGCCAGCAGTTTATCCGCTAGCGTATCTATCTACGAGCAGTACTTC.

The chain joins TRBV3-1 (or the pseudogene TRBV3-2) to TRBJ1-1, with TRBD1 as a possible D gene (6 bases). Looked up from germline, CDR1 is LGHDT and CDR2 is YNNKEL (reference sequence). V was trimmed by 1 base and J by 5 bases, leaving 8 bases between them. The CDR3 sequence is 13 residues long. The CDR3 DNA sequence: TGTGCCAGCAGCCAAGTCACAGGGACTGAAGCTTTCTTT. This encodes CASSQVTGTEAFF.

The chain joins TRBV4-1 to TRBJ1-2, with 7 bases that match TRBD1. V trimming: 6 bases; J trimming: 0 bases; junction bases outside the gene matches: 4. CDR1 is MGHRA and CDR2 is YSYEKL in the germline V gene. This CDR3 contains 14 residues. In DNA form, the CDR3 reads TGCGCCAGCAGACGGACAGGCGCTAACTATGGCTACACCTTC. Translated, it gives CASRRTGANYGYTF.

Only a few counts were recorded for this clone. As DNA, the CDR3 is TGTGCCAGCAGCTTCCGGACTAGCGGGAGTCTGTACGAGCAGTACTTC. Its protein product is CASSFRTSGSLYEQYF. The chain carries TRBV11-2 and TRBJ2-7; 13 positions match TRBD2. The CDR3 runs 16 residues. Germline CDR1 SGHAT, CDR2 FQNNGV. V gave up 3 bases and J gave up 4 bases; unmatched junction bases: 6.

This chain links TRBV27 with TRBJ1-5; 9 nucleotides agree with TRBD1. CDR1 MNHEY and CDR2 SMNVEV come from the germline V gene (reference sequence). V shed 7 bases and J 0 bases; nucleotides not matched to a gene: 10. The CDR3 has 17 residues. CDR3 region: CASKAGQGYYSNQPQHF. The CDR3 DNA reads TGTGCCAGCAAGGCGGGACAGGGCTATTATAGCAATCAGCCCCAGCATTTT.

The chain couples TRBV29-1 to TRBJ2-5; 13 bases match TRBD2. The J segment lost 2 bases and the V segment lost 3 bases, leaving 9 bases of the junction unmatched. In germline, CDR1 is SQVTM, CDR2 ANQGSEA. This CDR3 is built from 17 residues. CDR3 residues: CSVDLGLAGKGQETQYF. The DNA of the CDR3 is TGCAGCGTTGATTTGGGACTAGCGGGAAAAGGGCAAGAGACCCAGTACTTC. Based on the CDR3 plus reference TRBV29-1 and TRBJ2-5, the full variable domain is SAVISQKPSRDICQRGTSLTIQCQVDSQVTMMFWYRQQPGQSLTLIATANQGSEATYESGFVIDKFPISRPNLTFSTLTVSNMSPEDSSIYLCSVDLGLAGKGQETQYFGPGTRLLVL.

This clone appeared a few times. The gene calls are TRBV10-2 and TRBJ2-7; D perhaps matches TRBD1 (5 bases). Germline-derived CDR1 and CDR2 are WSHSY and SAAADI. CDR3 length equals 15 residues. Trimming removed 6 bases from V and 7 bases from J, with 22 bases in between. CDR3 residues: CASSPLMGRATEQYF. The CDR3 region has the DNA TGCGCCAGCAGCCCCTTGATGGGGCGAGCTACGGAGCAGTACTTC.

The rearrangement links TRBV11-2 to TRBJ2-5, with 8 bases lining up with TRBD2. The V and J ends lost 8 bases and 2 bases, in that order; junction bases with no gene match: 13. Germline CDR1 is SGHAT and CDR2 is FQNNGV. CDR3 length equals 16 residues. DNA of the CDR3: TGTGCCAGCTCCTCTGGGATCGGGAGGGGACAAGAGACCCAGTACTTC. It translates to CASSSGIGRGQETQYF.

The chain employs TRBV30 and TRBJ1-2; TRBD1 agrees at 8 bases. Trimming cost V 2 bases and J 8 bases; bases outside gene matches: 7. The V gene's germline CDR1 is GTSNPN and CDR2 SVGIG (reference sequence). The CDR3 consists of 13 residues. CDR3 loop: CAWSIYRGNGYTF. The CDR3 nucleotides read TGTGCCTGGAGTATCTACAGGGGGAACGGCTACACCTTC.

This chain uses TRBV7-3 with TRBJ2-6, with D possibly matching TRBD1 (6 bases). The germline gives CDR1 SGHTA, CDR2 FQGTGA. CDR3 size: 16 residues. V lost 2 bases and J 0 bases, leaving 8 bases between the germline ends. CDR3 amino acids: CASSLQGGSGANVLTF. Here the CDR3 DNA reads TGTGCCAGCAGCTTACAAGGGGGCTCTGGGGCCAACGTCCTGACTTTC.

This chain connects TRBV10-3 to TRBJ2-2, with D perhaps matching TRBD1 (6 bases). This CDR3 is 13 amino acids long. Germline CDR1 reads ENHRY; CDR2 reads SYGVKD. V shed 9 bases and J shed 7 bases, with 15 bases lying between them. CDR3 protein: CAINRAEGGELFF. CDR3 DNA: TGTGCCATTAACAGGGCAGAGGGCGGGGAGCTGTTTTTT.

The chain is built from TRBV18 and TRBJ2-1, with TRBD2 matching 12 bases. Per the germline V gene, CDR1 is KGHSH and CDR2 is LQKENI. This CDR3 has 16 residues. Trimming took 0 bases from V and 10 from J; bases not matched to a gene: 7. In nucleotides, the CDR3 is TGTGCCAGCTCACCACCGATACTAGCGGGAGGAGGGGAGCAGTTCTTC. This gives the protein CASSPPILAGGGEQFF.

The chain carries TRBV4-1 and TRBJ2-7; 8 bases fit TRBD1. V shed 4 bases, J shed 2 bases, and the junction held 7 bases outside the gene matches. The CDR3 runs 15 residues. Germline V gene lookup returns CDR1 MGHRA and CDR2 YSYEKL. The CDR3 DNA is TGCGCCAGCAGCCGAACGGACAGGGCCCCCTACGAGCAGTACTTC. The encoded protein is CASSRTDRAPYEQYF.

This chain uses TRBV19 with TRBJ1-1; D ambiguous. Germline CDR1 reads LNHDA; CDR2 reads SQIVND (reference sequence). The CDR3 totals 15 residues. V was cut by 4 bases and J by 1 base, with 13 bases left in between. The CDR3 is CASSSFEGRNTEAFF. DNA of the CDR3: TGTGCCAGTAGTAGCTTTGAGGGTAGGAACACTGAAGCTTTCTTT. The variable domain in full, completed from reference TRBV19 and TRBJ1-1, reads DGGITQSPKYLFRKEGQNVTLSCEQNLNHDAMYWYRQDPGQGLRLIYYSQIVNDFQKGDIAEGYSVSREKKESFPLTVTSAQKNPTAFYLCASSSFEGRNTEAFFGQGTRLTVV.

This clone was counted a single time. CDR3 loop: CASSQDLTTDTQYF. The CDR3 nucleotides read TGCGCCAGCAGCCAAGATCTTACCACAGATACGCAGTATTTT. The rearrangement joins TRBV4-1 to TRBJ2-3; D is ambiguous. CDR3 length: 14 amino acids. Germline lookup yields CDR1 MGHRA and CDR2 YSYEKL. Trimming removed 0 bases at V and 2 bases at J, with 6 bases between.

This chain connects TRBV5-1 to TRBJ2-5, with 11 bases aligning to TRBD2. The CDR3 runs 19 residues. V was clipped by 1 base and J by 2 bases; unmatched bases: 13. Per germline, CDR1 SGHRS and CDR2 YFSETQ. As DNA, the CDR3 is TGCGCCAGCAGCTTGTCCAGGTCCGGGACTAGCGGTGATCAAGAGACCCAGTACTTC. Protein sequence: CASSLSRSGTSGDQETQYF.